One and the same sample provided the 21 T cell receptor beta chains below, sequenced in a study of T cell responses to AZD1222 COVID-19 vaccine. Assay: immunoSEQ multiplex PCR; the TCRdb copy retains only in-frame clones and omits some. The sample carries about 120,000 clones, around 90% recorded once. The sample in question was peripheral blood, obtained 28 days after the second AZD1222 dose. These receptors were obtained from an adult who received the AZD1222 COVID-19 vaccine.

The genes are TRBV7-2 and TRBJ1-2, with 8 positions matching TRBD1. The CDR3 length is 18 residues. The junction had 17 bases not matched to a gene; V was cut back by 1 base and J by 7 bases. From germline, CDR1 is SGHTA and CDR2 FQGNSA. Written as DNA, the CDR3 is TGTGCCAGCAGCTTAGTAAGGTCGTCAGGGGGCACGAAGGTTGGCTACACCTTC. It encodes CASSLVRSSGGTKVGYTF. The full variable domain, its missing parts supplied by reference TRBV7-2 and TRBJ1-2, is GAGVSQSPSNKVTEKGKDVELRCDPISGHTALYWYRQSLGQGLEFLIYFQGNSAPDKSGLPSDRFSAERTGGSVSTLTIQRTQQEDSAVYLCASSLVRSSGGTKVGYTFGSGTRLTVV.

This chain uses TRBV18 with TRBJ2-5, with D maybe TRBD1 (5 bases). This CDR3 is built from 16 residues. Germline V lookup: CDR1 KGHSH, CDR2 LQKENI. Trimming took off 6 bases at V and 4 bases at J, with 21 bases between the two ends. CDR3 sequence: CASSPTDWMLGETQYF. CDR3 coding DNA: TGTGCCAGCTCGCCGACAGACTGGATGTTGGGAGAGACCCAGTACTTC. The whole variable domain, remainder taken from reference TRBV18 and TRBJ2-5, is NAGVMQNPRHLVRRRGQEARLRCSPMKGHSHVYWYRQLPEEGLKFMVYLQKENIIDESGMPKERFSAEFPKEGPSILRIQQVVRGDSAAYFCASSPTDWMLGETQYFGPGTRLLVL.

The chain uses TRBV7-9 and TRBJ2-7; TRBD1 matches 9 bases. The CDR3 sequence is 15 residues long. Germline CDR1 SEHNR, CDR2 FQNEAQ (reference sequence). V trimming: 4 bases; J trimming: 6 bases; junction bases outside the gene matches: 10. The CDR3 here is CASSSSDRGRGEQYF. The CDR3, as DNA: TGTGCCAGCAGCTCCTCGGACAGGGGCAGAGGCGAGCAGTACTTC.

This clone rates as medium-sized. The CDR3 protein is CAWKDRLDSPLHF. Here the CDR3 DNA reads TGTGCCTGGAAGGACAGACTGGATTCACCCCTCCACTTT. The chain combines TRBV30 with TRBJ1-6; D might be TRBD1 (6 bases). Germline CDR1 GTSNPN, CDR2 SVGIG (reference sequence). The CDR3 length is 13 residues. Trimming left V 4 bases short and J 8 bases short, with 12 bases between.

The chain employs TRBV29-1 and TRBJ2-6, with D hard to call. The CDR3 spans 11 residues. V shed 6 bases and J shed 10 bases, with 10 bases lying between them. Germline CDR1 is SQVTM and CDR2 is ANQGSEA. This CDR3 is CSVADGNVLTF. The DNA for the CDR3 is TGCAGCGTCGCAGACGGGAACGTCCTGACTTTC.

This chain links TRBV19 with TRBJ1-4; possible D gene TRBD1, 5 bases. Germline assignment: CDR1 LNHDA and CDR2 SQIVND (reference sequence). The CDR3 consists of 14 residues. The V and J ends lost 6 bases and 7 bases respectively, with 15 bases between them. CDR3 region: CASSSVGRGEKLFF. Here the CDR3 DNA reads TGTGCCAGTAGCAGCGTGGGACGAGGTGAAAAACTGTTTTTT.

The chain joins TRBV7-2 to TRBJ2-1, with no clear D. Germline CDR1 SGHTA, CDR2 FQGNSA. The CDR3 loop spans 13 amino acids. Trimming cost V 5 bases and J 15 bases, with 20 bases left between them. CDR3 sequence (DNA): TGTGCCAGCAGCACCTCACTTCAAGCGTCGGCGTTCTTC. Residues: CASSTSLQASAFF.

The chain is built from TRBV4-1 and TRBJ2-6; no clear D. The CDR3 covers 14 residues. Trimming pared 3 bases from V and 3 bases from J, leaving 6 bases between. The germline V gene encodes CDR1 MGHRA and CDR2 YSYEKL. CDR3 DNA: TGCGCCAGCAGCCAGGGTGGTGGGGCCAACGTCCTGACTTTC. Translation: CASSQGGGANVLTF.

The CDR3 reads CASSLSGLSYTF. The CDR3 bases are TGTGCCAGCAGCTTGTCCGGGTTAAGCTACACCTTC. The rearrangement uses TRBV5-4 and TRBJ1-2; D is undetermined. The germline V gene encodes CDR1 SGHNT and CDR2 YYREEE (reference sequence). The ends were cut back, 1 base at V and 9 bases at J, with 10 bases in the middle. This CDR3 region has 12 residues.

This rearrangement joins TRBV7-2 to TRBJ1-5, with TRBD1 identical over 8 bases. This CDR3 is built from 15 residues. The V gene's germline CDR1 is SGHTA and CDR2 FQGNSA. V was clipped by 8 bases and J by 3 bases; unmatched bases: 9. CDR3 sequence (DNA): TGTGCCAGCGGGCAGGGGGCCCTAAACAATCAGCCCCAGCATTTT. Encoded protein: CASGQGALNNQPQHF.

The chain links TRBV5-1 to TRBJ2-2; no clear D. The V gene lost 0 bases and the J gene lost 6 bases, with 9 bases spanning the gap. This CDR3 contains 14 residues. CDR1 and CDR2 (germline): SGHRS, YFSETQ. The DNA of the CDR3 is TGCGCCAGCAGCTTGGACAGAGAGCCCGGGGAGCTGTTTTTT. Translated: CASSLDREPGELFF.

J is TRBJ1-2 and V is TRBV30, with D hard to call. The CDR3 sequence is 13 residues long. The ends were cut back, 0 bases at V and 3 bases at J, with 8 bases in the middle. Germline V lookup: CDR1 GTSNPN, CDR2 SVGIG (reference sequence). CDR3 protein: CAWSVSRDYGYTF. The CDR3 bases are TGTGCCTGGAGTGTATCGAGGGACTATGGCTACACCTTC.

The rearrangement uses TRBV3-1 (or the pseudogene TRBV3-2) and TRBJ1-1; 7 bases match TRBD1. CDR1 LGHDT and CDR2 YNNKEL come from the germline V gene (reference sequence). The CDR3 totals 13 residues. The V and J ends lost 5 bases and 7 bases, in that order; junction bases with no gene match: 7. The DNA for the CDR3 is TGTGCCAGCAGCTTGCGGACAGGAATTGAAGCTTTCTTT. It translates to CASSLRTGIEAFF.

The gene calls are TRBV19 and TRBJ1-1; no reliable D call. Trimming took 7 bases from V and 1 from J, leaving 13 bases between them. There are 14 residues in the CDR3. CDR1 is LNHDA and CDR2 is SQIVND in the germline V gene (reference sequence). The CDR3 DNA is TGTGCCAGTACCGGGCTCCCGGAGAACACTGAAGCTTTCTTT. This translates into CASTGLPENTEAFF.

This sequence joins TRBV9 and TRBJ1-2, with 8 bases lining up with TRBD1. Germline-derived CDR1 and CDR2 are SGDLS and YYNGEE. The CDR3 is made up of 16 amino acids. Losses at the gene ends were 4 bases for V and 6 bases for J; bases not matched to a gene: 14. The chain's CDR3 is CASSPDPSRGLDGYTF. CDR3 nucleotide sequence: TGTGCCAGCAGCCCCGACCCCAGCAGGGGGCTTGATGGCTACACCTTC. The full variable domain, with the rest looked up from reference TRBV9 and TRBJ1-2, is DSGVTQTPKHLITATGQRVTLRCSPRSGDLSVYWYQQSLDQGLQFLIQYYNGEERAKGNILERFSAQQFPDLHSELNLSSLELGDSALYFCASSPDPSRGLDGYTFGSGTRLTVV.

The gene calls are TRBV15 and TRBJ2-7; possibly TRBD1 for D (5 bases). Trimming cost V 5 bases and J 5 bases, with 19 bases left between them. Germline V lookup: CDR1 LNHNV, CDR2 YYDKDF (reference sequence). The CDR3 sequence is 15 residues long. As DNA, the CDR3 is TGTGCCACCAGCGGATCGCCAGGCCAAGGGGACGAGCAGTACTTC. Its protein is CATSGSPGQGDEQYF. Full variable domain (missing parts from reference TRBV15 and TRBJ2-7): DAMVIQNPRYQVTQFGKPVTLSCSQTLNHNVMYWYQQKSSQAPKLLFHYYDKDFNNEADTPDNFQSRRPNTSFCFLDIRSPGLGDTAMYLCATSGSPGQGDEQYFGPGTRLTVT.

The chain uses TRBV7-3 and TRBJ2-2; D is unclear. Germline CDR1 reads SGHTA; CDR2 reads FQGTGA. The CDR3 is 14 residues long. V dropped 5 bases and J dropped 1 base, with 8 bases sitting between them. The CDR3 DNA follows: TGTGCCAGCAGCGCCCTTGGGAACACCGGGGAGCTGTTTTTT. Translating it yields CASSALGNTGELFF.

The CDR3 sequence: CASSMNQGSYNSPLHF. The DNA of the CDR3 is TGTGCCAGTAGTATGAACCAGGGTTCCTATAATTCACCCCTCCACTTT. The chain has TRBV19 and TRBJ1-6; D is perhaps TRBD1 (5 bases). Germline CDR1 and CDR2: LNHDA and SQIVND (reference sequence). The CDR3 totals 16 residues. Trimming took off 3 bases at V and 1 base at J, with 10 bases between the two ends.

This sequence joins TRBV6-5 and TRBJ2-7, with 11 bases fitting TRBD1. Germline trimming cut 0 bases from V and 7 bases from J; bases unmatched to any gene: 5. Germline assignment: CDR1 MNHEY and CDR2 SVGAGI. The CDR3 has 15 residues. The CDR3 loop reads CASSYSGQGAGEQYF. CDR3 sequence (DNA): TGTGCCAGCAGTTACTCAGGACAGGGGGCCGGGGAGCAGTACTTC.

The chain joins TRBV12-3 or TRBV12-4 to TRBJ1-1; D gene uncertain. Trimming removed 3 bases at V and 9 bases at J, with 11 bases between. The CDR3 runs to 12 residues. The CDR3 loop is CASSLSHGQAFF. DNA of the CDR3: TGTGCCAGCAGTTTGAGTCACGGACAAGCTTTCTTT.

The chain uses TRBV7-3 and TRBJ2-5; 10 positions match TRBD1. From germline, CDR1 is SGHTA and CDR2 FQGTGA. The CDR3 contains 15 residues. J was trimmed by 4 bases and V by 5 bases; bases with no gene match: 7. The CDR3 protein is CASSRGTGERETQYF. The DNA of the CDR3 is TGTGCCAGCAGCCGAGGGACAGGGGAAAGAGAGACCCAGTACTTC.